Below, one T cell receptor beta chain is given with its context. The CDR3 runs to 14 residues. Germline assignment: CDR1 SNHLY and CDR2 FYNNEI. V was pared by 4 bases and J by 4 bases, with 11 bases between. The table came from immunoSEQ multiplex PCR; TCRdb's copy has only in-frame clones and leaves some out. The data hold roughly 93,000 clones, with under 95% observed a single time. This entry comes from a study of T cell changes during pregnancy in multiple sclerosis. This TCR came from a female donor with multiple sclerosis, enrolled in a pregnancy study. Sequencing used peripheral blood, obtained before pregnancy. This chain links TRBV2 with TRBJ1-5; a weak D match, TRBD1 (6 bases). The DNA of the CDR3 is TGTGCCAGCAGTGGACAGGAGATAAATCAGCCCCAGCATTTT. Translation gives CASSGQEINQPQHF.